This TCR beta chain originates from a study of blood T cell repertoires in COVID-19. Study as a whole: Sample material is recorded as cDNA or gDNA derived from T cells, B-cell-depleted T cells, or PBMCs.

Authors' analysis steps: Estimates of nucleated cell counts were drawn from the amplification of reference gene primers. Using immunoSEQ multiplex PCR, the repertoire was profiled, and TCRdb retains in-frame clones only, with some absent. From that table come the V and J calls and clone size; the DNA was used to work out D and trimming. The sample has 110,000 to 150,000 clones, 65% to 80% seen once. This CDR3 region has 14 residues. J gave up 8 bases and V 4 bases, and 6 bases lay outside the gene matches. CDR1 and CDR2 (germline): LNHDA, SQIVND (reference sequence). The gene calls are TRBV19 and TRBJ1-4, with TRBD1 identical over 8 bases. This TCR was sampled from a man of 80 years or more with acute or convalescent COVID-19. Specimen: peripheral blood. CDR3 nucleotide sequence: TGTGCCAGTAGTACAGGGGGCCTGGGGGAAAAACTGTTTTTT. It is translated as CASSTGGLGEKLFF.